Below are 8 T cell receptor beta chains sequenced from a single sample in a study of OX40 agonist ivuxolimab in advanced cancers. Clones were read by immunoSEQ multiplex PCR, and TCRdb kept only the in-frame ones, dropping some. This table has about 64,000 clones, 75% to 90% appearing once. Material: CD4+ or CD8+ T cells sorted from blood, obtained in a trial of the OX40 agonist ivuxolimab. The receptors come from an adult with an advanced solid tumor such as melanoma, head and neck, liver or kidney cancer.

CDR3 in amino acids: CASSPSVETQYF. The CDR3 region has the DNA TGTGCCAGCTCACCATCTGTGGAGACCCAGTACTTC. The chain links TRBV18 to TRBJ2-5; D call uncertain. The CDR3 runs 12 residues. V lost 2 bases to trimming and J lost 5 bases, with 6 bases between them. The germline gives CDR1 KGHSH, CDR2 LQKENI. Based on the CDR3 plus reference TRBV18 and TRBJ2-5, the full variable domain is NAGVMQNPRHLVRRRGQEARLRCSPMKGHSHVYWYRQLPEEGLKFMVYLQKENIIDESGMPKERFSAEFPKEGPSILRIQQVVRGDSAAYFCASSPSVETQYFGPGTRLLVL.

The V call is TRBV10-2, the J call TRBJ2-6; 7 positions agree with TRBD1. The V gene end was trimmed by 4 bases and the J gene end by 0 bases; junction bases not matched to a gene: 6. The CDR3 length is 17 residues. Germline V gives CDR1 WSHSY, CDR2 SAAADI. The CDR3 region has the DNA TGCGCCAGCAGTGGCGGACAGGCGAGCTCTGGGGCCAACGTCCTGACTTTC. Translated: CASSGGQASSGANVLTF.

This clone was recorded a few times. The chain links TRBV6-5 to TRBJ1-6; a weak D match, TRBD1 (6 bases). The CDR3 length is 15 residues. The V end was cut by 4 bases, the J end by 8 bases, with 15 bases between. Germline CDR1 is MNHEY and CDR2 is SVGAGI. The CDR3: CASSWLQGADSPLHF. CDR3 nucleotides: TGTGCCAGCAGTTGGCTACAGGGAGCGGATTCACCCCTCCACTTT.

This clone ranks as medium-sized. The chain joins TRBV4-1 to TRBJ1-5, with a tentative D call TRBD1 (5 bases). With 1 base removed from V and 3 bases from J, the gap between germline ends came to 13 bases. The CDR3 covers 16 residues. Germline V gene sequence: CDR1 MGHRA, CDR2 YSYEKL. CDR3 sequence (DNA): TGCGCCAGCAGCCAAGGGGTTGGGGGGTTCAATCAGCCCCAGCATTTT. It codes for CASSQGVGGFNQPQHF.

V usage is TRBV10-3 and J usage is TRBJ2-2; D remains unclear. This CDR3 is 15 amino acids long. The ends were cut back, 8 bases at V and 0 bases at J, with 13 bases in the middle. Germline V gene lookup returns CDR1 ENHRY and CDR2 SYGVKD. The CDR3 spells CAISEQSANTGELFF. The DNA of the CDR3 is TGTGCCATCTCGGAACAGAGCGCGAACACCGGGGAGCTGTTTTTT.

The chain carries TRBV29-1 and TRBJ1-1; D is unclear. The length of the CDR3 is 13 residues. CDR1 and CDR2 from the germline V gene are SQVTM and ANQGSEA. V was shortened by 4 bases and J by 1 base, with 10 bases between the two germline ends. The CDR3 coding sequence is TGCAGCGTTGGCCAAAAGGCGAACACTGAAGCTTTCTTT. It yields the protein CSVGQKANTEAFF.

This clone was picked up one time. The chain uses TRBV7-6 and TRBJ2-1, with 8 nucleotides matching TRBD2. The CDR3 totals 14 residues. Germline CDR1 SGHVS, CDR2 FNYEAQ. V lost 1 base to trimming and J lost 9 bases; unmatched junction nucleotides: 5. The CDR3 bases are TGTGCCAGCAGCTTAGACGGGGGGGCAGGTGAGCAGTTCTTC. Amino acids: CASSLDGGAGEQFF.

This clone occurred a few times. The V and J genes are TRBV4-3 and TRBJ2-7; 7 positions agree with TRBD1. The CDR3 runs 14 residues. CDR1 is LGHNA, CDR2 YSLEER, per germline. Losses at the gene ends were 4 bases for V and 5 bases for J; bases not matched to a gene: 8. The CDR3 region has the DNA TGCGCCAGCAGCCGCCGACAGGGTACCGACGAGCAGTACTTC. Residues: CASSRRQGTDEQYF.